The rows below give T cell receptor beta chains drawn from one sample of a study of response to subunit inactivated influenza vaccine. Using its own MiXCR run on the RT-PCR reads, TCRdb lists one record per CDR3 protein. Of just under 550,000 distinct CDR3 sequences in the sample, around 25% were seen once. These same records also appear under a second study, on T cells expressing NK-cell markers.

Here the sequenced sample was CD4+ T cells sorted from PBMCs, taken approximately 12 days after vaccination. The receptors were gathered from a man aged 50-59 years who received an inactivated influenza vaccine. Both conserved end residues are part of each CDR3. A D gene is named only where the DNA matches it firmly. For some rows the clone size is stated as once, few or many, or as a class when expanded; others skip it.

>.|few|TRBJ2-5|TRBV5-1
TGCGCCAGCAGCTCAGAGCCCTTCCAAGAGACCCAGTACTTC
CASSSEPFQETQYF
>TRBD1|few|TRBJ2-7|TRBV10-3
TGTGCCATCACTGAAGGAAAGGTCGCAGGGGGCGACGAGCAGTACTTC
CAITEGKVAGGDEQYF
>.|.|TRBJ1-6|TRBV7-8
TGTGCCAGCAGCTTAGGGTACACCTATAATTCACCCCTCCACTTT
CASSLGYTYNSPLHF
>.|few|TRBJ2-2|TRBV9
TGTGCCAGCAGCGCCATCAGGGCGGCCGGGGAGCTGTTTTTT
CASSAIRAAGELFF
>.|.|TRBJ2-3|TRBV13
TGTGCCAGCAGCTCCGCGCCGGGAGGCACAGATACGCAGTATTTT
CASSSAPGGTDTQYF
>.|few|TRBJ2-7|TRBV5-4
TGTGCCAGCAGCTTAATCGGCCGGAACTCCTACGAGCAGTACTTC
CASSLIGRNSYEQYF
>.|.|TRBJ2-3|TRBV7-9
TGTGCCAGCCAGGAGGGCGGAGATACGCAGTATTTT
CASQEGGDTQYF
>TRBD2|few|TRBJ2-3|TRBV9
TGTGCCAGCAGCGTACAATGGGCGGGAGGACCCAACCTTATGTATTTT
CASSVQWAGGPNLMYF
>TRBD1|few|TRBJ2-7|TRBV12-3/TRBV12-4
TGTGCCAGCAGGACAGGGGAGTCGGGGGAGCAGTACTTC
CASRTGESGEQYF
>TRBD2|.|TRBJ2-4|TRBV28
TGTGCCAGCTCTCATCGGGGGGGTCAAAACATTCAGTACTTC
CASSHRGGQNIQYF
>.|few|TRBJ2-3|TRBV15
TGTGCCACCAGCAGAAACACAGATACGCAGTATTTT
CATSRNTDTQYF
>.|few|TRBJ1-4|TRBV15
TGTGCCACCAGCAGAGATGGCAGGGAGAGTGAAAAACTGTTTTTT
CATSRDGRESEKLFF
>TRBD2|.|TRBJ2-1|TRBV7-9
TGTGCCAGCAGCTTCTCTACTAGCGTTAATGAGCAGTTCTTC
CASSFSTSVNEQFF
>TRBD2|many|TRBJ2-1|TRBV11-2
TGTGCCAGCAGCTTAGGGGGGGGGCAGTTCTTC
CASSLGGGQFF
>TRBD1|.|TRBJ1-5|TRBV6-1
TGTGCCAGCAGTCCAGGGGGGCGCAATCAGCCCCAGCATTTT
CASSPGGRNQPQHF
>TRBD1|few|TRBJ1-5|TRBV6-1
TGTGCCAGCTCCTTTTCTCCCCGGGACAGGGGGCCGAGCAATCAGCCCCAGCATTTT
CASSFSPRDRGPSNQPQHF
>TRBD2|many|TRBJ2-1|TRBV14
TGTGCCAGCAGCCAAGATGTACTAGCGGGGAACGGTGAGCAGTTCTTC
CASSQDVLAGNGEQFF
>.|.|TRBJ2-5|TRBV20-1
TGCAGTGCTCCTAGGATCGGAGAGACCCAGTACTTC
CSAPRIGETQYF
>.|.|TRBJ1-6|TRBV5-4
TGTGCCAGCAGCCCCCGGGCGGATGGGGATTCACCCCTCCACTTT
CASSPRADGDSPLHF
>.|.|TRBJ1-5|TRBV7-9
TGTGCCAGCAGCTCCGAGGGCTATCAGCCCCAGCATTTT
CASSSEGYQPQHF
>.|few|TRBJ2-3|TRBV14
TGTGCCGCGGAAGGTCCGGGCACAGATACGCAGTATTTT
CAAEGPGTDTQYF
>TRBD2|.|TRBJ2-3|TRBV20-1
TGCAGTGGCGCGGGAGTATACCCAGATACGCAGTATTTT
CSGAGVYPDTQYF
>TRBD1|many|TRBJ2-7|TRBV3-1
TGTGCCAGCAGCTTATGGGACAGACAACTCGAGCAGTACTTC
CASSLWDRQLEQYF
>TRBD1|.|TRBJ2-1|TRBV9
TGTGCCAGCAGCGTAGGGACAGGTAGTTCCTACAATGAGCAGTTCTTC
CASSVGTGSSYNEQFF
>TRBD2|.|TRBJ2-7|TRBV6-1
TGTGCCAGAGACCCCTCGTCCCCAGGACTAGCGAACGCCTACGAGCAGTACTTC
CARDPSSPGLANAYEQYF
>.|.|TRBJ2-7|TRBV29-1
TGCAGCGCAGCCTGGGGCTACGAGCAGTACTTC
CSAAWGYEQYF
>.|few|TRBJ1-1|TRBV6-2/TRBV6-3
TGTGCCAGCAGTCCACGGAGGAGTGGGGACACTGAAGCTTTCTTT
CASSPRRSGDTEAFF
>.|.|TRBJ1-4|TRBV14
TGTGCCAGCAGCCACCCAGCTAGAGCAACTAATGAAAAACTGTTTTTT
CASSHPARATNEKLFF
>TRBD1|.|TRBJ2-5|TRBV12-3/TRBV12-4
TGTGCCAGCAGAAGGACAGGGATCCAAGAGACCCAGTACTTC
CASRRTGIQETQYF
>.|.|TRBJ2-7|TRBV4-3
TGCGCCAGCAGCCACGGTATCATGGGGCGCTTCTACGAGCAGTACTTC
CASSHGIMGRFYEQYF